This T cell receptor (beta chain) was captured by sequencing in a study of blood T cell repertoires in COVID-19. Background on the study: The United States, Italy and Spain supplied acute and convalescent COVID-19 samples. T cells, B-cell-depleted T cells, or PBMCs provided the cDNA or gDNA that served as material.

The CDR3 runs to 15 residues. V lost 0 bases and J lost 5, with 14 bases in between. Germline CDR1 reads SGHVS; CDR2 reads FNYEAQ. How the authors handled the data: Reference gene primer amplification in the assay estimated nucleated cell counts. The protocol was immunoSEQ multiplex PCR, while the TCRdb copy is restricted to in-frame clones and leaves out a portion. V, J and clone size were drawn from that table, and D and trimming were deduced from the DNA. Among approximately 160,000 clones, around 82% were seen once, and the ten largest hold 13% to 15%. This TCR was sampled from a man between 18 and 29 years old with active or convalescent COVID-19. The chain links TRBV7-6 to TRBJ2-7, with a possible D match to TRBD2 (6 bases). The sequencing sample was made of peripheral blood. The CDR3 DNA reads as TGTGCCAGCAGCTTAGCTCGCTTAGGAGGGGACGAGCAGTACTTC. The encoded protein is CASSLARLGGDEQYF.